The next 28 T cell receptor beta chains were all read from a single sample in a study of neurological immune-mediated disorders. The time point was: longitudinal time-point 2. TCRdb redid the calling of the 5' RACE reads with MiXCR, one entry per CDR3 protein. The sample consists of tens of thousands of distinct CDR3 sequences, approximately 13% of them appearing once. Sequences were obtained from PBMCs. All receptors come from a woman in her 40s in good health.

This clonotype was found many times. This chain links TRBV7-2 with TRBJ2-7, with D tentatively TRBD1 or TRBD2 (5 bases each). The V gene lost 4 bases and the J gene lost 1 base, with 11 bases spanning the gap. Per germline, CDR1 SGHTA and CDR2 FQGNSA. The CDR3 contains 14 residues. In DNA form, the CDR3 reads TGTGCCAGCAGCTCCCGGGGCGGTTCCTACGAGCAGTACTTC. It codes for CASSSRGGSYEQYF.

By frequency in the sample, this clonotype is medium-sized (0.01 to 0.1%). V and J are TRBV5-1 and TRBJ1-2, with D possibly being TRBD1 (5 bases). The CDR3 totals 15 residues. The germline gives CDR1 SGHRS, CDR2 YFSETQ. Between the trimmed V and J ends, which lost 4 bases and 0 bases, there was a span of 13 bases. The CDR3 sequence is CASSPSGPANYGYTF. Here the CDR3 DNA reads TGCGCCAGCAGCCCGTCGGGGCCCGCTAACTATGGCTACACCTTC. Looking up the rest from reference TRBV5-1 and TRBJ1-2 gives the full variable domain: KAGVTQTPRYLIKTRGQQVTLSCSPISGHRSVSWYQQTPGQGLQFLFEYFSETQRNKGNFPGRFSGRQFSNSRSEMNVSTLELGDSALYLCASSPSGPANYGYTFGSGTRLTVV.

The table lists this clonotype with many counts. The CDR3: CASSLSAGGPAEQFF. For the CDR3, the DNA is TGTGCCAGCAGCTTATCAGCGGGAGGGCCGGCTGAGCAGTTCTTC. This chain connects TRBV7-3 to TRBJ2-1; 10 positions match TRBD2. The CDR3 length is 15 residues. CDR1 and CDR2 from the germline V gene are SGHTA and FQGTGA. The V and J ends lost 2 bases and 9 bases, in that order; junction bases with no gene match: 7.

This clonotype has ten or more counts. The V and J genes are TRBV6-5 and TRBJ2-1, with TRBD1 matching 8 bases. V trimming: 5 bases; J trimming: 8 bases; junction bases outside the gene matches: 8. This CDR3 comprises 14 residues. Per germline, CDR1 MNHEY and CDR2 SVGAGI. The CDR3 here is CASSHQGAGDEQFF. The CDR3, as DNA: TGTGCCAGCAGTCATCAGGGGGCCGGGGATGAGCAGTTCTTC.

There are many counts of this clonotype. The gene calls are TRBV5-1 and TRBJ2-1, with a possible D match to TRBD2 (6 bases). CDR3 length: 17 amino acids. Germline V lookup: CDR1 SGHRS, CDR2 YFSETQ. The ends were cut back, 3 bases at V and 7 bases at J, with 23 bases in the middle. The CDR3, as DNA: TGCGCCAGCAGCTCGGGTATGAGGTCTGGGGGGACGAATGAGCAGTTCTTC. This codes for CASSSGMRSGGTNEQFF.

This clonotype was observed many times. The genes are TRBV5-6 and TRBJ1-1; tentatively, D is TRBD1 (5 bases). The CDR3 spans 13 residues. Germline-derived CDR1 and CDR2 are SGHDT and YYEEEE. V was cut by 1 base and J by 5 bases, with 9 bases left in between. The CDR3 sequence: CASSLYGGTEAFF. CDR3 nucleotides: TGTGCCAGCAGCTTGTACGGGGGAACTGAAGCTTTCTTT.

This clonotype was observed at least ten times. The chain carries TRBV6-1 and TRBJ1-5; no reliable D call. V was pared by 3 bases and J by 4 bases, with 16 bases between. The CDR3 loop spans 16 amino acids. Germline-derived CDR1 and CDR2 are MNHNS and SASEGT. DNA of the CDR3: TGTGCCAGCAGTGAGCACATGGTTCCTGGTAATCAGCCCCAGCATTTT. This gives the protein CASSEHMVPGNQPQHF.

This clonotype was counted many times. This rearrangement joins TRBV7-2 to TRBJ2-7; D may be TRBD1 or TRBD2 (5 bases each). The length of the CDR3 is 15 residues. V was cut by 5 bases and J by 3 bases, with 17 bases left in between. Germline CDR1 is SGHTA and CDR2 is FQGNSA. The CDR3 region is CASSPSRDPLYEQYF. The CDR3 nucleotides are TGTGCCAGCAGCCCCAGCCGGGACCCCCTCTACGAGCAGTACTTC.

This clonotype is medium-sized by share. This chain connects TRBV2 to TRBJ2-7; 7 positions match TRBD2. Germline-derived CDR1 and CDR2 are SNHLY and FYNNEI. This CDR3 is built from 15 residues. The ends lost 6 bases at V and 1 base at J; junction bases unmatched: 9. CDR3 in DNA: TGTGCCAGCAGGGAGGGGAGGGGAGAGTCCTACGAGCAGTACTTC. This gives the protein CASREGRGESYEQYF.

There are many counts of this clonotype. The chain is built from TRBV29-1 and TRBJ1-1; D remains ambiguous. The CDR3 has 10 amino acids. The germline gives CDR1 SQVTM, CDR2 ANQGSEA. V gave up 8 bases and J gave up 7 bases, with 11 bases separating them. The CDR3 protein is CSFRAGEAFF. Written as DNA, the CDR3 is TGCAGCTTCCGGGCCGGTGAAGCTTTCTTT.

This clonotype appeared many times. This sequence joins TRBV7-2 and TRBJ2-7, with 8 bases aligning to TRBD1. The ends lost 10 bases at V and 0 bases at J; junction bases unmatched: 5. The CDR3 sequence is 13 residues long. Germline loops: CDR1 SGHTA, CDR2 FQGNSA. The CDR3 nucleotides are TGTGCCAAATCCAGGGGGCCCTCCTACGAGCAGTACTTC. Translating gives CAKSRGPSYEQYF.

Many counts were recorded for this clonotype. This chain connects TRBV29-1 to TRBJ2-7; tentatively, D is TRBD2 (5 bases). The CDR3 totals 15 residues. V was pared by 2 bases and J by 0 bases, with 14 bases between. CDR1 SQVTM and CDR2 ANQGSEA come from the germline V gene. The CDR3 DNA sequence: TGCAGCGTTGAATTGCGGGCAGGCTTCTCCTACGAGCAGTACTTC. It encodes CSVELRAGFSYEQYF.

This clonotype was seen many times. The chain is built from TRBV7-2 and TRBJ2-1; the match to TRBD2 covers 11 bases. Germline V gene data show CDR1 as SGHTA and CDR2 as FQGNSA. The CDR3 is 17 residues long. The V gene end was trimmed by 7 bases and the J gene end by 3 bases; junction bases not matched to a gene: 11. The CDR3 region is CASTRIPSGRRYNEQFF. Written as DNA, the CDR3 is TGTGCCAGCACCCGCATCCCTAGCGGGAGGCGCTACAATGAGCAGTTCTTC.

This clonotype appeared many times. The gene calls are TRBV5-1 and TRBJ2-3; 9 positions match TRBD1. The CDR3 is 16 residues long. The junction had 6 bases not matched to a gene; V was cut back by 1 base and J by 3 bases. The V gene's germline CDR1 is SGHRS and CDR2 YFSETQ. For the CDR3, the DNA is TGCGCCAGCAGCTTGCGCGACAGGGGGAAAACAGATACGCAGTATTTT. Its protein product is CASSLRDRGKTDTQYF. Together with reference TRBV5-1 and TRBJ2-3, the CDR3 gives the full variable domain: KAGVTQTPRYLIKTRGQQVTLSCSPISGHRSVSWYQQTPGQGLQFLFEYFSETQRNKGNFPGRFSGRQFSNSRSEMNVSTLELGDSALYLCASSLRDRGKTDTQYFGPGTRLTVL.

This clonotype was recorded many times. The gene calls are TRBV6-2 or TRBV6-3 and TRBJ1-2, with D possibly matching TRBD1 (5 bases). The V end lost 2 bases, the J end lost 0 bases, and 16 bases lay between the germline ends. CDR1 is MNHEY, CDR2 SVGEGT, per germline. CDR3 size: 17 residues. This chain's CDR3 is CASSYPTADLTNYGYTF. The CDR3 nucleotides read TGTGCCAGCAGTTACCCGACAGCCGACCTAACTAACTATGGCTACACCTTC.

The rearrangement joins TRBV20-1 to TRBJ2-5; 8 nucleotides agree with TRBD1. The trim removed 5 bases at V and 4 bases at J, leaving 9 bases unmatched. The CDR3 is 14 residues long. Looked up from germline, CDR1 is DFQATT and CDR2 is SNEGSKA (reference sequence). CDR3 sequence: CSASPGGQGETQYF. In DNA form, the CDR3 reads TGCAGTGCTTCACCCGGCGGACAGGGAGAGACCCAGTACTTC.

This clonotype was detected ten times or more. The chain uses TRBV12-3 or TRBV12-4 and TRBJ1-1; D may be TRBD1 (6 bases). The V end lost 6 bases, the J end lost 3 bases, and 14 bases lay between the germline ends. CDR3 length equals 14 residues. This CDR3 reads CASRIQGGDTEAFF. The CDR3 DNA reads TGTGCCAGCAGGATACAGGGTGGTGACACTGAAGCTTTCTTT.

Many counts were recorded for this clonotype. Sequence at one end of the junction differs from germline and may be a read error. CDR3 loop: CASSLHRGILHF. The DNA for the CDR3 is TGTGCCAGCAGTCTCCACAGGGGTATACTCCATTTT. This chain links TRBV12-3 or TRBV12-4 with TRBJ1-6; 7 bases fit TRBD1. The CDR3 totals 12 residues.

This clonotype was seen many times. This rearrangement joins TRBV24-1 to TRBJ2-3; TRBD2 might be the D (5 bases). Germline CDR1 and CDR2: KGHDR and SFDVKD. The V and J ends lost 3 bases and 3 bases respectively, with 9 bases between them. This CDR3 is built from 14 residues. CDR3: CATSDHGVTDTQYF. The DNA of the CDR3 is TGTGCCACCAGTGATCACGGGGTTACAGATACGCAGTATTTT.

This clonotype has at least ten counts. The rearrangement links TRBV5-1 to TRBJ2-7, with 7 bases that match TRBD2. Trimming took 0 bases from V and 6 from J; bases not matched to a gene: 9. CDR1 and CDR2 from the germline V gene are SGHRS and YFSETQ. This CDR3 contains 15 residues. The CDR3 nucleotides are TGCGCCAGCAGCTTGGTACGGACTAGAGATGGCGAGCAGTACTTC. Translation: CASSLVRTRDGEQYF.

This clonotype has a count of ten or more. This chain connects TRBV5-1 to TRBJ1-5; unclear D gene. The germline V gene encodes CDR1 SGHRS and CDR2 YFSETQ. V lost 4 bases to trimming and J lost 4 bases, with 12 bases between them. This CDR3 comprises 14 residues. The DNA for the CDR3 is TGCGCCAGCAGCCCGGGCGGCGGGAATCAGCCCCAGCATTTT. This translates into CASSPGGGNQPQHF.

This clonotype came up many times. The genes are TRBV18 and TRBJ1-1; D may be TRBD1 (5 bases). The V and J ends lost 3 bases and 4 bases respectively, with 21 bases between them. The CDR3 loop spans 17 amino acids. Per the germline V gene, CDR1 is KGHSH and CDR2 is LQKENI. The DNA of the CDR3 is TGTGCCAGCTCACCGGTGTCATGGAGGGACCTCGGCACTGAAGCTTTCTTT. It specifies CASSPVSWRDLGTEAFF.

The gene calls are TRBV5-1 and TRBJ2-2; D uncertain. The V and J ends lost 4 bases and 7 bases respectively, with 14 bases between them. The CDR3 is 14 amino acids. In germline, CDR1 is SGHRS, CDR2 YFSETQ. CDR3 residues: CASSEGPNGGELFF. Written as DNA, the CDR3 is TGCGCCAGCAGCGAAGGACCAAACGGCGGGGAGCTGTTTTTT.

The V gene is TRBV28, the J gene TRBJ1-3, with D uncertain. Germline V gives CDR1 MDHEN, CDR2 SYDVKM. Trimming cost V 6 bases and J 6 bases, with 12 bases left between them. The CDR3 loop spans 13 amino acids. Here the CDR3 reads CASRTRVINTIYF. DNA of the CDR3: TGTGCCAGCAGGACAAGGGTTATAAACACCATATATTTT.

This clonotype was found many times. The rearrangement uses TRBV6-5 and TRBJ2-7; D might be TRBD1 or TRBD2, each matching 6 bases. The V gene lost 8 bases and the J gene lost 7 bases, with 18 bases spanning the gap. Germline V gene lookup returns CDR1 MNHEY and CDR2 SVGAGI. This CDR3 spans 13 amino acids. Here the CDR3 reads CASGLGGLREQYF. The CDR3 coding sequence is TGTGCCAGCGGATTAGGGGGGTTAAGGGAGCAGTACTTC.

Within the sample, this clonotype is medium-sized. The CDR3 bases are TGTGCCAGCAGTTTCGGGCGAATGAACACTGAAGCTTTCTTT. Its translation: CASSFGRMNTEAFF. The J gene is TRBJ1-1, the V gene TRBV12-3 or TRBV12-4; D remains unclear. The CDR3 covers 14 residues. The V gene lost 3 bases and the J gene lost 0 bases, with 8 bases spanning the gap.

This clonotype was observed many times. The gene calls are TRBV5-1 and TRBJ1-2, with TRBD1 matching 7 bases. Germline lookup yields CDR1 SGHRS and CDR2 YFSETQ. V dropped 4 bases and J dropped 3; count of bases not matched to a gene: 6. The CDR3 runs 14 residues. CDR3 protein: CASSLGQSYYGYTF. DNA of the CDR3: TGCGCCAGCAGCCTGGGACAGAGCTACTATGGCTACACCTTC.

Ten or more counts support this clonotype. The chain carries TRBV12-3 or TRBV12-4 and TRBJ1-1; possible D gene TRBD1, 5 bases. V was shortened by 5 bases and J by 0 bases, with 10 bases between the two germline ends. The CDR3 totals 14 residues. CDR3 DNA sequence: TGTGCCAGCAGTCCGCAGGGAATGAACACTGAAGCTTTCTTT. It is translated as CASSPQGMNTEAFF.